The TCR beta chain described here comes from a study of Ad26.COV2.S vaccination and SARS-CoV-2 variants. Study-wide points: TCR breadth and depth estimates may have understated total T cell responses.

As to this clone: Its antigen is still unknown.

The treatment denotes: roughly 18 received Ad26.COV2.S at low or high dose, single or two shots; several received placebo; per-sample allocation not given. Sampling happened 63 days after the first vaccine or placebo injection. An 18-55-year-old adult in Boston served as donor. The germline CDR1 and CDR2 sequences are SEHNR and FQNEAQ (reference sequence). V lost 0 bases to trimming and J lost 6 bases; unmatched junction nucleotides: 4. This CDR3 is built from 15 residues. Using immunoSEQ multiplex PCR, the repertoire was profiled, and TCRdb retains in-frame clones only, with some absent. Among about 420,000 clones listed, approximately 87% were seen once.

The sequences come from peripheral blood, collected in a trial of Ad26.COV2.S vaccine versus placebo. The V and J genes are TRBV7-9 and TRBJ1-1; 10 bases line up with TRBD1. The TCR comes from a person aged 18-65 years who received the Ad26.COV2.S COVID-19 vaccine or a placebo. CDR3 DNA: TGTGCCAGCAGCTTAGCGACAGGGGGCTTCGCTGAAGCTTTCTTT. This sequence encodes CASSLATGGFAEAFF.